These T cell receptor beta chains were read from a single sample in a study of T-cell memory formation after mild COVID-19. From the 5' RACE reads, TCRdb called clonotypes with MiXCR, one entry per CDR3 protein. The data show approximately 100,000 distinct CDR3 sequences, 12% seen once. Specimen: PBMCs or a T cell subset sorted from them (not recorded which). The receptors were gathered from an adult woman who had mild COVID-19 (a few samples of this study predate the infection). Cell type and time point are not known. Each CDR3 is given with its conserved first and last residue. A D gene is named only where the DNA matches it firmly. Clone sizes are given selectively: once, few, many, or a class where the clone is expanded.

V gene: TRBV29-1; clone size: NA; J gene: TRBJ2-7; D gene: NA; CDR3 DNA: TGCAGCGTGGGCGGCCACTACGAGCAGTACTTC; CDR3 protein: CSVGGHYEQYF
V gene: TRBV12-3/TRBV12-4; clone size: NA; J gene: TRBJ1-2; D gene: TRBD1; CDR3 DNA: TGTGCCAGCAGTTTATCGGACAGGGATATATTTCGGGATGGCTACACCTTC; CDR3 protein: CASSLSDRDIFRDGYTF
V gene: TRBV12-3/TRBV12-4; clone size: NA; J gene: TRBJ1-6; D gene: NA; CDR3 DNA: TGTGCCAGCAGCGCAAATAATTCACCCCTCCACTTT; CDR3 protein: CASSANNSPLHF
V gene: TRBV4-1; clone size: NA; J gene: TRBJ2-7; D gene: TRBD1; CDR3 DNA: TGCGCCAGCAGCCAAGGGGGACAGACCACCTACGAGCAGTACTTC; CDR3 protein: CASSQGGQTTYEQYF
V gene: TRBV7-9; clone size: few; J gene: TRBJ1-2; D gene: TRBD1; CDR3 DNA: TGTGCCAGCAGCACAGGACAGGACGGCTACACCTTC; CDR3 protein: CASSTGQDGYTF
V gene: TRBV12-5; clone size: few; J gene: TRBJ2-1; D gene: NA; CDR3 DNA: TGTGCTAGTGCACTAGCCTCTTACAATGAGCAGTTCTTC; CDR3 protein: CASALASYNEQFF
V gene: TRBV15; clone size: NA; J gene: TRBJ2-1; D gene: NA; CDR3 DNA: TGTGCCACCAGCGTTGTGAACAATGAGCAGTTCTTC; CDR3 protein: CATSVVNNEQFF
V gene: TRBV12-3/TRBV12-4; clone size: NA; J gene: TRBJ2-7; D gene: TRBD1; CDR3 DNA: TGTGCCAGCAGTTTAGTCGGACAGGGTCAGGGCTACGAGCAGTACTTC; CDR3 protein: CASSLVGQGQGYEQYF
V gene: TRBV5-1; clone size: many; J gene: TRBJ2-5; D gene: TRBD1; CDR3 DNA: TGCGCCAGCAGCCCCGGGACAGGGGATCAAGAGACCCAGTACTTC; CDR3 protein: CASSPGTGDQETQYF
V gene: TRBV9; clone size: few; J gene: TRBJ2-7; D gene: NA; CDR3 DNA: TGTGCCAGCAGCGTAGGGGACGGTCCTTCCTACGAGCAGTACTTC; CDR3 protein: CASSVGDGPSYEQYF
V gene: TRBV9; clone size: NA; J gene: TRBJ2-5; D gene: TRBD2; CDR3 DNA: TGTGCCAGCAGCGTAGGTGAGCGGGAATACCAAGAGACCCAGTACTTC; CDR3 protein: CASSVGEREYQETQYF
V gene: TRBV7-8; clone size: NA; J gene: TRBJ2-1; D gene: TRBD2; CDR3 DNA: TGTGCCAGCAGCTCCTTGAACCCGCTAGCGGGGGGGTACAATGAGCAGTTCTTC; CDR3 protein: CASSSLNPLAGGYNEQFF
V gene: TRBV10-2; clone size: NA; J gene: TRBJ2-7; D gene: NA; CDR3 DNA: TGCGCCACTAGGGACTTAAACTACGAGCAGTACTTC; CDR3 protein: CATRDLNYEQYF
V gene: TRBV7-9; clone size: NA; J gene: TRBJ2-3; D gene: TRBD2; CDR3 DNA: TGTGCCAGCAGCCCCCCCCTAGCGGGGGGGACAGATACGCAGTATTTT; CDR3 protein: CASSPPLAGGTDTQYF
V gene: TRBV5-5; clone size: many; J gene: TRBJ1-6; D gene: NA; CDR3 DNA: TGTGCCAGCAGCCCGCTTACGCTGACGGATGGGAATTCACCCCTCCACTTT; CDR3 protein: CASSPLTLTDGNSPLHF
V gene: TRBV11-2; clone size: few; J gene: TRBJ2-1; D gene: NA; CDR3 DNA: TGTGCCAGCAGCTTCGGATTTCATGAGCAGTTCTTC; CDR3 protein: CASSFGFHEQFF
V gene: TRBV10-3; clone size: many; J gene: TRBJ1-1; D gene: NA; CDR3 DNA: TGTGCCATCAGGGGGGGAATGAACACTGAAGCTTTCTTT; CDR3 protein: CAIRGGMNTEAFF
V gene: TRBV6-6; clone size: NA; J gene: TRBJ1-1; D gene: NA; CDR3 DNA: TGTGCCAGCAGTTCGAACATCGACTCTGGGGCTTTCTTT; CDR3 protein: CASSSNIDSGAFF
V gene: TRBV4-2; clone size: few; J gene: TRBJ2-6; D gene: NA; CDR3 DNA: TGTGCCAGCAGCCAAGACCCACCAGACTCTGGGGCCAACGTCCTGACTTTC; CDR3 protein: CASSQDPPDSGANVLTF
V gene: TRBV24-1; clone size: few; J gene: TRBJ2-1; D gene: TRBD2; CDR3 DNA: TGTGCCACCAGTGATCTAGCGGGAAGCGATGAGCAGTTCTTC; CDR3 protein: CATSDLAGSDEQFF
V gene: TRBV6-2/TRBV6-3; clone size: few; J gene: TRBJ2-3; D gene: TRBD2; CDR3 DNA: TGTGCCAGCAGTTACTCGAAATCCCGGACTAGCGGGGACCTCACAGATACGCAGTATTTT; CDR3 protein: CASSYSKSRTSGDLTDTQYF
V gene: TRBV6-2/TRBV6-3; clone size: NA; J gene: TRBJ2-7; D gene: NA; CDR3 DNA: TGTGCCAGCGAGACGGGATCCGTCTACGAGCAGTACTTC; CDR3 protein: CASETGSVYEQYF
V gene: TRBV12-3/TRBV12-4; clone size: NA; J gene: TRBJ2-3; D gene: NA; CDR3 DNA: TGTGCCAGCAGATCCGGGACACTCCCTAGCACAGATACGCAGTATTTT; CDR3 protein: CASRSGTLPSTDTQYF
V gene: TRBV20-1; clone size: NA; J gene: TRBJ2-1; D gene: NA; CDR3 DNA: TGCAGTGCTAGAGGAGGAGCCTACAATGAGCAGTTCTTC; CDR3 protein: CSARGGAYNEQFF
V gene: TRBV4-1; clone size: NA; J gene: TRBJ2-2; D gene: TRBD2; CDR3 DNA: TGCGCCAGCAGCCCACTAGCGGGGGTTGGGACCGGGGAGCTGTTTTTT; CDR3 protein: CASSPLAGVGTGELFF
V gene: TRBV12-3/TRBV12-4; clone size: few; J gene: TRBJ1-1; D gene: NA; CDR3 DNA: TGTGCCAGCAGTTTGGAGACAGTCAACACTGAAGCTTTCTTT; CDR3 protein: CASSLETVNTEAFF
V gene: TRBV20-1; clone size: NA; J gene: TRBJ2-7; D gene: NA; CDR3 DNA: TGCAGTGCTAGGGGGGACGGAGCGTGGGCCTACGAGCAGTACTTC; CDR3 protein: CSARGDGAWAYEQYF
V gene: TRBV7-9; clone size: NA; J gene: TRBJ1-2; D gene: TRBD1; CDR3 DNA: TGTGCCAGCAGCAATGGACAGGGCTATGGCTACACCTTC; CDR3 protein: CASSNGQGYGYTF
V gene: TRBV7-9; clone size: NA; J gene: TRBJ2-7; D gene: TRBD2; CDR3 DNA: TGTGCCAGCAGCTTAGCTAGCGGGATTTTCCACGAGCAGTACTTC; CDR3 protein: CASSLASGIFHEQYF
V gene: TRBV7-8; clone size: few; J gene: TRBJ2-5; D gene: NA; CDR3 DNA: TGTGCCAGCAGCTTGCTGTCGGGGAGCGGTGGAGAGACCCAGTACTTC; CDR3 protein: CASSLLSGSGGETQYF
V gene: TRBV18; clone size: NA; J gene: TRBJ2-7; D gene: TRBD1; CDR3 DNA: TGTGCCAGCTCTATGCGCCGGGACAGGGATACCTACGAGCAGTACTTC; CDR3 protein: CASSMRRDRDTYEQYF
V gene: TRBV27; clone size: few; J gene: TRBJ2-1; D gene: NA; CDR3 DNA: TGTGCCAGCAGTCCGGGAGCCCCCAATGAGCAGTTCTTC; CDR3 protein: CASSPGAPNEQFF
V gene: TRBV25-1; clone size: NA; J gene: TRBJ1-2; D gene: NA; CDR3 DNA: TGTGCCAGCTACGAAGTTATCTACACCTTC; CDR3 protein: CASYEVIYTF
V gene: TRBV7-8; clone size: NA; J gene: TRBJ2-3; D gene: NA; CDR3 DNA: TGTGCCAGCAGCAGGGACGGTCATACGCAGTATTTT; CDR3 protein: CASSRDGHTQYF
V gene: TRBV19; clone size: NA; J gene: TRBJ1-5; D gene: NA; CDR3 DNA: TGTGCCAGTAGTCTATCGGATGATCAGCCCCAGCATTTT; CDR3 protein: CASSLSDDQPQHF
V gene: TRBV18; clone size: NA; J gene: TRBJ2-3; D gene: TRBD1; CDR3 DNA: TGTGCCAGCTCACGGACAGGGAACACAGATACGCAGTATTTT; CDR3 protein: CASSRTGNTDTQYF
V gene: TRBV7-9; clone size: few; J gene: TRBJ2-1; D gene: TRBD1; CDR3 DNA: TGTGCCAGCAGCTTAGCCCTGGGACAGGGCAATGAGCAGTTCTTC; CDR3 protein: CASSLALGQGNEQFF
V gene: TRBV12-3/TRBV12-4; clone size: NA; J gene: TRBJ2-5; D gene: NA; CDR3 DNA: TGTGCCAGCAGTTTAGCAAGAAGTATCCAAGAGACCCAGTACTTC; CDR3 protein: CASSLARSIQETQYF
V gene: TRBV7-9; clone size: many; J gene: TRBJ2-7; D gene: NA; CDR3 DNA: TGTGCCAGCAGCTTAGCTCTCGAGGGGGTCGTCGAGCAGTACTTC; CDR3 protein: CASSLALEGVVEQYF
V gene: TRBV5-1; clone size: many; J gene: TRBJ2-7; D gene: NA; CDR3 DNA: TGCGCCAGCAGCTTGGCGGGCGGGACCTACGAGCAGTACTTC; CDR3 protein: CASSLAGGTYEQYF
V gene: TRBV6-5; clone size: few; J gene: TRBJ2-1; D gene: TRBD2; CDR3 DNA: TGTGCCAGCAGTTATACTAGCGGGATCTACAATGAGCAGTTCTTC; CDR3 protein: CASSYTSGIYNEQFF
V gene: TRBV12-3/TRBV12-4; clone size: NA; J gene: TRBJ2-5; D gene: TRBD2; CDR3 DNA: TGTGCCAGCAGTTTTAACCGGGGGGGCCTGGGAGAGACCCAGTACTTC; CDR3 protein: CASSFNRGGLGETQYF
V gene: TRBV7-9; clone size: many; J gene: TRBJ2-3; D gene: NA; CDR3 DNA: TGTGCCAGCAGCTTAGGAGGAGCAGATACGCAGTATTTT; CDR3 protein: CASSLGGADTQYF
V gene: TRBV20-1; clone size: many; J gene: TRBJ2-5; D gene: NA; CDR3 DNA: TGCAGTGCTAGAGATGGTGGAGAGACCCAGTACTTC; CDR3 protein: CSARDGGETQYF
V gene: TRBV29-1; clone size: NA; J gene: TRBJ2-1; D gene: NA; CDR3 DNA: TGCAGCGTTGAAAGACCATACAATGAGCAGTTCTTC; CDR3 protein: CSVERPYNEQFF
V gene: TRBV20-1; clone size: few; J gene: TRBJ2-7; D gene: NA; CDR3 DNA: TGCAGTGCTAGAGAAGGAGGGGGGACCTACCCCTACGAGCAGTACTTC; CDR3 protein: CSAREGGGTYPYEQYF
V gene: TRBV6-1; clone size: NA; J gene: TRBJ2-1; D gene: NA; CDR3 DNA: TGTGCCAGCAGCCCCATATATCCCAATGAGCAGTTCTTC; CDR3 protein: CASSPIYPNEQFF
V gene: TRBV12-3/TRBV12-4; clone size: many; J gene: TRBJ2-7; D gene: NA; CDR3 DNA: TGTGCCAGCAGTTTGGTAGACCCGGGTTCCTACGAGCAGTACTTC; CDR3 protein: CASSLVDPGSYEQYF
V gene: TRBV18; clone size: few; J gene: TRBJ2-3; D gene: TRBD1; CDR3 DNA: TGTGCCAGCTCGGGACAGGCTAGCACAGATACGCAGTATTTT; CDR3 protein: CASSGQASTDTQYF
V gene: TRBV5-6; clone size: many; J gene: TRBJ2-3; D gene: TRBD2; CDR3 DNA: TGTGCCAGCAGCTTACGACTAGCGGGCACAGATACGCAGTATTTT; CDR3 protein: CASSLRLAGTDTQYF
V gene: TRBV6-5; clone size: NA; J gene: TRBJ2-5; D gene: TRBD2; CDR3 DNA: TGTGCCAGCAGACCCGGGACTAGCGGGTCTCAAGAGACCCAGTACTTC; CDR3 protein: CASRPGTSGSQETQYF
V gene: TRBV14; clone size: NA; J gene: TRBJ2-1; D gene: TRBD2; CDR3 DNA: TGTGCCAGCAGCCATGTCGGACTAGCTCTCTACAATGAGCAGTTCTTC; CDR3 protein: CASSHVGLALYNEQFF
V gene: TRBV29-1; clone size: few; J gene: TRBJ2-2; D gene: NA; CDR3 DNA: TGCAGCGTTGTTAGGGCCGGGGAGCTGTTTTTT; CDR3 protein: CSVVRAGELFF
V gene: TRBV12-3/TRBV12-4; clone size: few; J gene: TRBJ2-2; D gene: NA; CDR3 DNA: TGTGCCAGCAGTTACCGGGACACCACCGGGGAGCTGTTTTTT; CDR3 protein: CASSYRDTTGELFF
V gene: TRBV4-3; clone size: few; J gene: TRBJ2-7; D gene: NA; CDR3 DNA: TGCGCCAGCAGCCACGACTTCGCTCGTCTAGGCTACGAGCAGTACTTC; CDR3 protein: CASSHDFARLGYEQYF
V gene: TRBV2; clone size: few; J gene: TRBJ2-7; D gene: TRBD2; CDR3 DNA: TGTGCCAGCAGTGTACTTATAGCGGGGGTTTTTAACGAGCAGTACTTC; CDR3 protein: CASSVLIAGVFNEQYF
V gene: TRBV4-1; clone size: few; J gene: TRBJ2-3; D gene: NA; CDR3 DNA: TGCGCCAGCAGCCAAGAAATCGGGGTGGATACGCAGTATTTT; CDR3 protein: CASSQEIGVDTQYF